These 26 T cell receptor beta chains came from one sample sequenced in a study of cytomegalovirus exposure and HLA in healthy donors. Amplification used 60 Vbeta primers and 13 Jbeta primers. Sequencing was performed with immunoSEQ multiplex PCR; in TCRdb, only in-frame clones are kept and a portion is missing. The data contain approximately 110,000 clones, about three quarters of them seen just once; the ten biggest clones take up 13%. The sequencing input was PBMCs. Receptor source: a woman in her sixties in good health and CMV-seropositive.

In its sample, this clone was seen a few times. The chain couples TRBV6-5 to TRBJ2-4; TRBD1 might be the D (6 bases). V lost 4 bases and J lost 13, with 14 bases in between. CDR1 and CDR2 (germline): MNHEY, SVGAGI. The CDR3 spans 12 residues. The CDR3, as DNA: TGTGCCAGCAGTTCATTCAGGGGTGAGCAGTACTTC. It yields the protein CASSSFRGEQYF.

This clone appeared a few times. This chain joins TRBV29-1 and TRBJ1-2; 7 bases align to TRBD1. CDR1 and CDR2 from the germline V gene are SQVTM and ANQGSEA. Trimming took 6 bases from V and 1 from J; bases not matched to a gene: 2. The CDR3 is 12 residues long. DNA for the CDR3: TGCAGCGTGGGACAGAGTAACTATGGCTACACCTTC. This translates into CSVGQSNYGYTF. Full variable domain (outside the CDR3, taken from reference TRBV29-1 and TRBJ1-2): SAVISQKPSRDICQRGTSLTIQCQVDSQVTMMFWYRQQPGQSLTLIATANQGSEATYESGFVIDKFPISRPNLTFSTLTVSNMSPEDSSIYLCSVGQSNYGYTFGSGTRLTVV.

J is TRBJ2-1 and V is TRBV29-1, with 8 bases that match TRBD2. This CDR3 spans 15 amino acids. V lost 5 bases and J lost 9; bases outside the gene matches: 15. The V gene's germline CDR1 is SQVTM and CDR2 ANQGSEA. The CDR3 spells CSVPPDGAGAGEQFF. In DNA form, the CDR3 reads TGCAGCGTTCCCCCGGATGGAGCGGGGGCGGGTGAGCAGTTCTTC.

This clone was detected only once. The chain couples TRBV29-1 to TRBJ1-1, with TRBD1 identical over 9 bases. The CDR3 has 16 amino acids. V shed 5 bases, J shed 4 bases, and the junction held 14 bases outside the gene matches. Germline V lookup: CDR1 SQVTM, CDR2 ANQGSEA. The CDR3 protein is CSVPGTGMGLGTEAFF. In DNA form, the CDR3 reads TGCAGCGTTCCCGGGACAGGGATGGGCTTGGGCACTGAAGCTTTCTTT.

The CDR3 protein is CASSRGTGYQETQYF. CDR3 nucleotide sequence: TGTGCCAGCTCACGGGGGACAGGGTACCAAGAGACCCAGTACTTC. The J gene is TRBJ2-5, the V gene TRBV18, with 9 bases lining up with TRBD1. Germline V gene lookup returns CDR1 KGHSH and CDR2 LQKENI. CDR3 length equals 15 residues. The junction had 3 bases not matched to a gene; V was cut back by 4 bases and J by 0 bases.

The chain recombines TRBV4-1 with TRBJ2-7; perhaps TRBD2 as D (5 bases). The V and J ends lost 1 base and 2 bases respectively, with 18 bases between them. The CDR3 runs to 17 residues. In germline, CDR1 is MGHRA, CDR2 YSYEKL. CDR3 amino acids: CASSQVPAGDLPYEQYF. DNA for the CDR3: TGCGCCAGCAGCCAAGTCCCCGCCGGGGATCTCCCCTACGAGCAGTACTTC.

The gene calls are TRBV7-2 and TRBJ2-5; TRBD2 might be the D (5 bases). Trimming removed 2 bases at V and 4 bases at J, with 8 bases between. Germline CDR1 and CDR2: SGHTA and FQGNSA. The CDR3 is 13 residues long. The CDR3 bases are TGTGCCAGCAGCTTATTAGGAGGAGAGACCCAGTACTTC. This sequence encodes CASSLLGGETQYF.

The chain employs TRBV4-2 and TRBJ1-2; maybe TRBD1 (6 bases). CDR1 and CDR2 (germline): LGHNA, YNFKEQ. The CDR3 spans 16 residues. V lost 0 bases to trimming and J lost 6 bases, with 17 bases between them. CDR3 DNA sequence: TGTGCCAGCAGCCAAGAAGGGCCGACAGGAAGGAATGGCTACACCTTC. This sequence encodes CASSQEGPTGRNGYTF.

The CDR3 DNA is TGTGCCAGCACCAGGATTGGGACAGTCGGCTACACCTTC. Its protein product is CASTRIGTVGYTF. The genes are TRBV6-1 and TRBJ1-2; 7 nucleotides agree with TRBD1. This CDR3 has 13 residues. Germline CDR1 and CDR2: MNHNS and SASEGT. After removal of 7 bases from V and 8 bases from J, the junction contained 10 bases not matched to a gene.

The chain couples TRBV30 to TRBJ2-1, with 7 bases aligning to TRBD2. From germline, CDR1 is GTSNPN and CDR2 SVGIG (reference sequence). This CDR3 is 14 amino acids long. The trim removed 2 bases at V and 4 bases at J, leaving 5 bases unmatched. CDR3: CAWSSLADYNEQFF. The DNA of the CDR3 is TGTGCCTGGAGTAGTCTAGCGGATTACAATGAGCAGTTCTTC.

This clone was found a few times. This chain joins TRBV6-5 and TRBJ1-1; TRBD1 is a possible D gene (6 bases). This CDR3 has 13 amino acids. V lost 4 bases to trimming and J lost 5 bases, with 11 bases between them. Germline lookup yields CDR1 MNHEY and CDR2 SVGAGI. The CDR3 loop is CASSSGVGTEAFF. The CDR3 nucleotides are TGTGCCAGCAGTTCAGGGGTGGGAACTGAAGCTTTCTTT.

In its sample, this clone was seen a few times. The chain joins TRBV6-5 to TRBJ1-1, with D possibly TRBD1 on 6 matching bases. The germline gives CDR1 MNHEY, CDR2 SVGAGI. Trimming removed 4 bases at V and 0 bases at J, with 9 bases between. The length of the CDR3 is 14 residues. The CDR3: CASSSTGLNTEAFF. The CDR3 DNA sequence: TGTGCCAGCAGTTCTACAGGGTTGAACACTGAAGCTTTCTTT.

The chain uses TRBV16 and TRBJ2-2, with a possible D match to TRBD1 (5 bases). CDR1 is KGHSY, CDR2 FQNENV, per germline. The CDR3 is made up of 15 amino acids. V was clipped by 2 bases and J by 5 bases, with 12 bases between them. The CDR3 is CASSQQGSGTGELFF. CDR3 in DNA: TGTGCCAGCAGCCAACAGGGATCGGGTACCGGGGAGCTGTTTTTT.

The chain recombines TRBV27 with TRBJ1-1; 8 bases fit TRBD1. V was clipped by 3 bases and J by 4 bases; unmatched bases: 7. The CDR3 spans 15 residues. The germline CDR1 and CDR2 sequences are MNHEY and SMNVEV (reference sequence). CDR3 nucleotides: TGTGCCAGCAGTTTCACTAACACAGGGGGCACTGAAGCTTTCTTT. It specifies CASSFTNTGGTEAFF.

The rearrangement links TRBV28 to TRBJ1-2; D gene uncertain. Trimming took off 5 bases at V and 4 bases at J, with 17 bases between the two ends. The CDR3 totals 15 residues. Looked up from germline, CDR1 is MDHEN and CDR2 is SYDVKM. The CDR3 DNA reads TGTGCCAGCAGTCCGGTAGAGGGCGCTGGCTATGGCTACACCTTC. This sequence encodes CASSPVEGAGYGYTF.

DNA of the CDR3: TGTGCCAGCAGCTTAGCAGCCGGGACAAAAGCTTTCTTT. Its translation is CASSLAAGTKAFF. The J gene is TRBJ1-1, the V gene TRBV7-2; D perhaps matches TRBD1 (6 bases). CDR1 and CDR2 (germline): SGHTA, FQGNSA. Trimming took off 0 bases at V and 9 bases at J, with 11 bases between the two ends. The CDR3 is 13 amino acids.

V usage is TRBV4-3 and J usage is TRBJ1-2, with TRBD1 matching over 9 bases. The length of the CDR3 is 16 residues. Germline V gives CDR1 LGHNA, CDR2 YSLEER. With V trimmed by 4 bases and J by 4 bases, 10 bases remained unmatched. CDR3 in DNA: TGCGCCAGCAGCCGAGAGACCGGGACAGGGATCTATGGCTACACCTTC. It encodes CASSRETGTGIYGYTF.

The CDR3 DNA is TGTGCCAGCAGCTTATCCAGGAGGGAGACCCAGTACTTC. This translates into CASSLSRRETQYF. The chain links TRBV7-3 to TRBJ2-5; D possibly corresponds to TRBD2 (5 bases). The CDR3 sequence is 13 residues long. The germline V and J ends were trimmed by 2 bases and 5 bases, with 9 bases remaining between them. Germline lookup yields CDR1 SGHTA and CDR2 FQGTGA.

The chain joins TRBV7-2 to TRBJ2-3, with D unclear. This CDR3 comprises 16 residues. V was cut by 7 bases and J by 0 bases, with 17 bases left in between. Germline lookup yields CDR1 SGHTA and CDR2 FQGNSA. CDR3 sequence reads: CASNRGDSLSTDTQYF. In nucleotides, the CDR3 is TGTGCCAGCAACCGAGGTGACTCTCTTAGCACAGATACGCAGTATTTT.

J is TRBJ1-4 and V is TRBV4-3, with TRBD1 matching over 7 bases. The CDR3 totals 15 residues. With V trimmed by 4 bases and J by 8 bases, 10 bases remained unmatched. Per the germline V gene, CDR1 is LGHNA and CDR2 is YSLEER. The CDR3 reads CASSLGQAGLEKLFF. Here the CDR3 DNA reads TGCGCCAGCAGCCTAGGACAGGCGGGCCTGGAAAAACTGTTTTTT.

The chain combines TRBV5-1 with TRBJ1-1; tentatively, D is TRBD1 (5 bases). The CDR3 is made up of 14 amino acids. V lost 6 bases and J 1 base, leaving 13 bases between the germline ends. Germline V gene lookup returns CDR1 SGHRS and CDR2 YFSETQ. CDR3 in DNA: TGCGCCAGCAAATCAAACAGGCAGAACACTGAAGCTTTCTTT. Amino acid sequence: CASKSNRQNTEAFF.

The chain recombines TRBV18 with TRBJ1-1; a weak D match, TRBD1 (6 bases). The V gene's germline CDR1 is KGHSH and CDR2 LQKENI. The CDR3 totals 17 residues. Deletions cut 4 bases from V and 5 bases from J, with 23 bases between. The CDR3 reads CASSRPAVGGSGTEAFF. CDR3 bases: TGTGCCAGCTCACGTCCCGCTGTTGGGGGCAGCGGTACTGAAGCTTTCTTT. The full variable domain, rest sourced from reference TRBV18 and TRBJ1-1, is NAGVMQNPRHLVRRRGQEARLRCSPMKGHSHVYWYRQLPEEGLKFMVYLQKENIIDESGMPKERFSAEFPKEGPSILRIQQVVRGDSAAYFCASSRPAVGGSGTEAFFGQGTRLTVV.

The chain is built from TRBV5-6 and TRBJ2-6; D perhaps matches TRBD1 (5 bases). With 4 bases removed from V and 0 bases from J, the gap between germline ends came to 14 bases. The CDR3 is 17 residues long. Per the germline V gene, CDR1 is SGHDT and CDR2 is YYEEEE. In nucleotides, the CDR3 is TGTGCCAGCAGCCGATTCGACAGAAACTCTGGGGCCAACGTCCTGACTTTC. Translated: CASSRFDRNSGANVLTF.

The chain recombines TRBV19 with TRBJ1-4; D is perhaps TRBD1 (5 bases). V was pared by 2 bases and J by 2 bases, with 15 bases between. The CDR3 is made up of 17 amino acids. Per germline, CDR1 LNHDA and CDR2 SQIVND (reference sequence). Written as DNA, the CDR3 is TGTGCCAGTAGTATAACGGCCAGGGTGAGCACTAATGAAAAACTGTTTTTT. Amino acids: CASSITARVSTNEKLFF.

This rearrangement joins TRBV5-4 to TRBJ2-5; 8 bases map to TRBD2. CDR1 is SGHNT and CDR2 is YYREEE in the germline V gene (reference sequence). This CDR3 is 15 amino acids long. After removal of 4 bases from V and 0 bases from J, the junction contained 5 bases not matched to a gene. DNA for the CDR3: TGTGCCAGCAGCCGGACTAGCCGCAACCAAGAGACCCAGTACTTC. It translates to CASSRTSRNQETQYF.

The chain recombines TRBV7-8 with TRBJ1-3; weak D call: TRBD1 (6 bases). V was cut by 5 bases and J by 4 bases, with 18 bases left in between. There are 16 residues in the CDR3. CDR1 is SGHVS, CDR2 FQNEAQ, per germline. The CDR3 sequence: CASSPRQGRGGNTIYF. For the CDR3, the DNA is TGTGCCAGCAGCCCCCGGCAGGGGAGGGGAGGAAACACCATATATTTT.